The 15 T cell receptor beta chains listed next were all sequenced from one sample in a study of OX40 agonist ivuxolimab in advanced cancers. The data were produced by immunoSEQ multiplex PCR, yet TCRdb's version contains in-frame clones alone and is incomplete. The sample holds 50,000 to 65,000 clones, about 87% seen once. Sequenced here: CD4+ or CD8+ T cells sorted from blood, sampled in a trial of the OX40 agonist ivuxolimab. Every receptor here comes from an adult with an advanced solid tumor such as melanoma, head and neck, liver or kidney cancer.

The chain couples TRBV5-8 to TRBJ2-1; TRBD2 might be the D (6 bases). V lost 4 bases and J 10 bases, leaving 15 bases between the germline ends. CDR1 and CDR2 from the germline V gene are SGHTS and YDEGEE. This CDR3 is built from 13 residues. CDR3 region: CASSLGLHGEQFF. The CDR3 DNA follows: TGTGCCAGCAGCCTGGGACTCCATGGGGAGCAGTTCTTC.

This sequence joins TRBV5-1 and TRBJ2-3; tentatively, D is TRBD1 (6 bases). Per the germline V gene, CDR1 is SGHRS and CDR2 is YFSETQ. CDR3 size: 15 residues. Trimming took 4 bases from V and 2 from J, leaving 14 bases between them. CDR3 nucleotides: TGCGCCAGCAGCCCTGGACAGCTTTACACAGATACGCAGTATTTT. Translated, it gives CASSPGQLYTDTQYF.

This clone was seen a handful of times. The rearrangement uses TRBV6-5 and TRBJ1-5, with a weak D call TRBD1 (6 bases). Trimming took 6 bases from V and 1 from J, leaving 13 bases between them. The germline V gene has CDR1 MNHEY and CDR2 SVGAGI. This CDR3 has 15 amino acids. CDR3 sequence reads: CASRQTGTSNQPQHF. As DNA, the CDR3 is TGTGCCAGCAGGCAAACAGGGACGAGCAATCAGCCCCAGCATTTT.

This chain uses TRBV7-2 with TRBJ2-7; 8 nucleotides line up with TRBD2. The CDR3 covers 18 residues. The V gene end was trimmed by 1 base and the J gene end by 0 bases; junction bases not matched to a gene: 11. From germline, CDR1 is SGHTA and CDR2 FQGNSA. As DNA, the CDR3 is TGTGCCAGCAGCTTAGGTCTGGTCGGGAGGGGAAGCTCCTACGAGCAGTACTTC. Amino acids: CASSLGLVGRGSSYEQYF.

The chain couples TRBV19 to TRBJ2-7; TRBD2 matches 13 bases. The CDR3 consists of 18 residues. The germline V gene has CDR1 LNHDA and CDR2 SQIVND (reference sequence). V lost 5 bases to trimming and J lost 2 bases; unmatched junction nucleotides: 12. As DNA, the CDR3 is TGTGCCAGTAGTCCGGGGACTAGCGGGGACCCCCGAGCCTACGAGCAGTACTTC. Its protein product is CASSPGTSGDPRAYEQYF.

This chain uses TRBV4-1 with TRBJ2-7; a weak D match, TRBD1 (5 bases). This CDR3 is 16 amino acids long. Germline CDR1 is MGHRA and CDR2 is YSYEKL. V lost 1 base to trimming and J lost 3 bases, with 16 bases between them. The CDR3 coding sequence is TGCGCCAGCAGCCAAGTTCAACAGGTACTGCGCTACGAGCAGTACTTC. Translation: CASSQVQQVLRYEQYF.

The J gene is TRBJ2-1, the V gene TRBV15, with TRBD2 identical over 7 bases. CDR1 is LNHNV and CDR2 is YYDKDF in the germline V gene (reference sequence). Trimming at V came to 1 base and at J to 7 bases, leaving 13 bases not matched to a gene. The CDR3 is 17 residues long. For the CDR3, the DNA is TGTGCCACCAGCAGAGGGGGAGGGACCCCAGCTCGGAATGAGCAGTTCTTC. This sequence encodes CATSRGGGTPARNEQFF. Full variable domain (remainder filled in from reference TRBV15 and TRBJ2-1): DAMVIQNPRYQVTQFGKPVTLSCSQTLNHNVMYWYQQKSSQAPKLLFHYYDKDFNNEADTPDNFQSRRPNTSFCFLDIRSPGLGDTAMYLCATSRGGGTPARNEQFFGPGTRLTVL.

This clone was detected only once. The J gene is TRBJ1-1, the V gene TRBV12-5; possibly TRBD1 for D (5 bases). This CDR3 contains 18 residues. Looked up from germline, CDR1 is LGHNT and CDR2 is FRNRAP. V was shortened by 0 bases and J by 1 base, with 18 bases between the two germline ends. The CDR3 loop is CASGLVLDRDGPNTEAFF. As DNA, the CDR3 is TGTGCTAGTGGTTTGGTACTCGACCGGGACGGCCCGAACACTGAAGCTTTCTTT.

The chain carries TRBV5-1 and TRBJ1-1; the match to TRBD1 covers 8 bases. The CDR3 consists of 15 residues. CDR1 is SGHRS, CDR2 YFSETQ, per germline. The ends lost 4 bases at V and 3 bases at J; junction bases unmatched: 8. The CDR3 DNA sequence: TGCGCCAGCAGCATAGACAGGGGAATCGACACTGAAGCTTTCTTT. Amino acid sequence: CASSIDRGIDTEAFF.

The rearrangement links TRBV2 to TRBJ1-2; TRBD1 matches 7 bases. This CDR3 spans 13 amino acids. Germline CDR1 SNHLY, CDR2 FYNNEI. V was clipped by 7 bases and J by 2 bases; unmatched bases: 4. Written as DNA, the CDR3 is TGTGCCAGCATGTACAGGGGAAACTATGGCTACACCTTC. It translates to CASMYRGNYGYTF.

This clone occurred once. The CDR3: CASSRDRGSTEAFF. The CDR3 DNA reads as TGTGCCAGCAGCCGGGACAGGGGATCGACTGAAGCTTTCTTT. The rearrangement uses TRBV6-1 and TRBJ1-1; 10 bases fit TRBD1. Germline assignment: CDR1 MNHNS and CDR2 SASEGT. Trimming cost V 6 bases and J 5 bases; bases outside gene matches: 6. The CDR3 runs 14 residues.

A single count supports this clone. The same CDR3 also results from other DNA sequences found in this sample. The chain links TRBV4-1 to TRBJ2-1, with D perhaps TRBD2 (6 bases). This CDR3 region has 17 residues. V was cut by 0 bases and J by 2 bases, with 14 bases left in between. Germline V gene sequence: CDR1 MGHRA, CDR2 YSYEKL. The CDR3 sequence is CASSQEGRESTYNEQFF. In nucleotides, the CDR3 is TGCGCCAGCAGCCAAGAGGGGCGGGAAAGCACCTACAATGAGCAGTTCTTC.

The V call is TRBV5-5, the J call TRBJ2-7; 7 nucleotides agree with TRBD2. The CDR3 loop spans 15 amino acids. Germline V gene sequence: CDR1 SGHKS, CDR2 YYEKEE (reference sequence). V trimming: 4 bases; J trimming: 5 bases; junction bases outside the gene matches: 12. CDR3 DNA sequence: TGTGCCAGCAGCCGCCCGTCCGGGGGGAGGGACGAGCAGTACTTC. Its protein product is CASSRPSGGRDEQYF.

The genes are TRBV12-2 and TRBJ2-3. TRBV12-2 is a pseudogene. The CDR3 contains 17 residues. In DNA, the CDR3 is TGTGCAAGTCGCTTAGGGTTAGGGGGAGGACCCACAGATACGCAGTATTTT. Translating it yields CASRLGLGGGPTDTQYF.

V gene TRBV30 combines with J gene TRBJ2-7; TRBD2 matches at 9 bases. The CDR3 loop spans 14 amino acids. The trim removed 4 bases at V and 4 bases at J, leaving 8 bases unmatched. Germline V gene lookup returns CDR1 GTSNPN and CDR2 SVGIG (reference sequence). The CDR3 sequence: CAWNRLAEEYEQYF. CDR3 nucleotides: TGTGCCTGGAACCGACTAGCGGAGGAATACGAGCAGTACTTC.